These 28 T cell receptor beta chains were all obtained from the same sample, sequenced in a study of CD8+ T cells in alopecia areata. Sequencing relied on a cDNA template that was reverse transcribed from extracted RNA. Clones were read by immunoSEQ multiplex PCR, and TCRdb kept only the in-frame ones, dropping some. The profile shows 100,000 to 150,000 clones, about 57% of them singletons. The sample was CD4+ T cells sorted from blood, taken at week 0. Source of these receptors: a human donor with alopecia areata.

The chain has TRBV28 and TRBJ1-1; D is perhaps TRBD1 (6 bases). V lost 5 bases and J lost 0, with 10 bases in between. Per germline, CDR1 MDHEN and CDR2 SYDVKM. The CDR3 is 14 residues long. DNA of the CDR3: TGTGCCAGCAGTCCCGGACAGTTGAACACTGAAGCTTTCTTT. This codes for CASSPGQLNTEAFF.

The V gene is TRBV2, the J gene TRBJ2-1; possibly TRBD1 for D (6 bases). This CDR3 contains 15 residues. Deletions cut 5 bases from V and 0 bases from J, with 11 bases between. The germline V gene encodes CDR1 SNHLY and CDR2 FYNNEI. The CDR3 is CASSPGTSSYNEQFF. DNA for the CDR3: TGTGCCAGCAGTCCCGGGACAAGCTCCTACAATGAGCAGTTCTTC. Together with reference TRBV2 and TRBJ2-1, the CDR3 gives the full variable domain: EPEVTQTPSHQVTQMGQEVILRCVPISNHLYFYWYRQILGQKVEFLVSFYNNEISEKSEIFDDQFSVERPDGSNFTLKIRSTKLEDSAMYFCASSPGTSSYNEQFFGPGTRLTVL.

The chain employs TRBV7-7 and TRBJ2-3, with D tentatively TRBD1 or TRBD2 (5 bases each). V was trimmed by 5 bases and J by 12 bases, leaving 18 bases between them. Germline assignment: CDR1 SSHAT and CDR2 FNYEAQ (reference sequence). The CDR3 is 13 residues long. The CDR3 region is CASSPHVRGQQYF. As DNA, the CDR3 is TGTGCCAGCAGCCCCCACGTCCGGGGCCAACAGTATTTT.

Here the CDR3 reads CASSRQGFGNTIYF. The CDR3, as DNA: TGTGCCAGCAGCAGACAGGGCTTTGGAAACACCATATATTTT. The chain couples TRBV27 to TRBJ1-3; TRBD1 matches 7 bases. This CDR3 spans 14 amino acids. Germline V gene data show CDR1 as MNHEY and CDR2 as SMNVEV (reference sequence). The V and J ends lost 6 bases and 3 bases, in that order; junction bases with no gene match: 5.

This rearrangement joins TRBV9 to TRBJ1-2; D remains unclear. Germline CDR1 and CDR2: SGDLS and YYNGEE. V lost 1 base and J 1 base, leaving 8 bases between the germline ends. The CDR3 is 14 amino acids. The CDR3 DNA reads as TGTGCCAGCAGCGTACGGTCGGATAACTATGGCTACACCTTC. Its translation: CASSVRSDNYGYTF.

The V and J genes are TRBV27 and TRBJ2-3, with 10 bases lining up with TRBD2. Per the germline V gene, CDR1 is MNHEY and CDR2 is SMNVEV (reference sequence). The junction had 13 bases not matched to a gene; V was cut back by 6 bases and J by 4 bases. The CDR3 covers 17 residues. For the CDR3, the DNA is TGTGCCAGCAGGAGGTTGAGCGGGAGGGCCCCCTCAGATACGCAGTATTTT. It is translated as CASRRLSGRAPSDTQYF.

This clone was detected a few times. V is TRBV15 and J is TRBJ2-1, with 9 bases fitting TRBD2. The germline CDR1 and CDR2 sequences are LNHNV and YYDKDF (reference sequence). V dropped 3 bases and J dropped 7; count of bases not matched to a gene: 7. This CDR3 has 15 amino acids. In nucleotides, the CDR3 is TGTGCCACCAGCAGGAGCGGGGGGACACTGAATGAGCAGTTCTTC. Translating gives CATSRSGGTLNEQFF.

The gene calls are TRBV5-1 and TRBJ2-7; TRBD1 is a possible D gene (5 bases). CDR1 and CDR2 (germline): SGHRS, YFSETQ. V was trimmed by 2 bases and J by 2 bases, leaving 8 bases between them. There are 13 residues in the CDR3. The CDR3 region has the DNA TGCGCCAGCAGCTTCGACAGCCCCTACGAGCAGTACTTC. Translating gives CASSFDSPYEQYF. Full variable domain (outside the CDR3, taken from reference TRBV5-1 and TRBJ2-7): KAGVTQTPRYLIKTRGQQVTLSCSPISGHRSVSWYQQTPGQGLQFLFEYFSETQRNKGNFPGRFSGRQFSNSRSEMNVSTLELGDSALYLCASSFDSPYEQYFGPGTRLTVT.

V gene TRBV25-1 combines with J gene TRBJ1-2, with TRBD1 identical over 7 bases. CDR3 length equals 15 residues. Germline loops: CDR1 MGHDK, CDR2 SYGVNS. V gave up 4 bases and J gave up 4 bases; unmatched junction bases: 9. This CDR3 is CASSVAGGGSYGYTF. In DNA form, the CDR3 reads TGTGCCAGCAGTGTGGCAGGAGGGGGCAGCTATGGCTACACCTTC.

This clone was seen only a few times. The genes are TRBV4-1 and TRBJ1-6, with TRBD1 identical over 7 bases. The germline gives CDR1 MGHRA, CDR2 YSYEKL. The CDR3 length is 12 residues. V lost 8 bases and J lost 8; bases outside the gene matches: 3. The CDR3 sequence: CASGTVYSPLHF. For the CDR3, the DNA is TGCGCCAGCGGGACAGTCTATTCACCCCTCCACTTT.

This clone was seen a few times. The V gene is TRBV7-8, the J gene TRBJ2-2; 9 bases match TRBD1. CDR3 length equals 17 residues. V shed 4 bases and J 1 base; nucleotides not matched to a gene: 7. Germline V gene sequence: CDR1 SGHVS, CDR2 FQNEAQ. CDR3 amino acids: CASSSYPGQGNTGELFF. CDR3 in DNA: TGTGCCAGCAGCTCCTACCCGGGACAGGGGAACACCGGGGAGCTGTTTTTT.

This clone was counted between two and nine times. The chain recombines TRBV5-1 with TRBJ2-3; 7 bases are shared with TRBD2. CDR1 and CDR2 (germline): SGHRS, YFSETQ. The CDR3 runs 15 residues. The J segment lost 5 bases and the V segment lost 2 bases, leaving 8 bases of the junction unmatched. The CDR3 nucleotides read TGCGCCAGCAGCTTCGAGGGAGGGCAAGGAGATACGCAGTATTTT. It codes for CASSFEGGQGDTQYF.

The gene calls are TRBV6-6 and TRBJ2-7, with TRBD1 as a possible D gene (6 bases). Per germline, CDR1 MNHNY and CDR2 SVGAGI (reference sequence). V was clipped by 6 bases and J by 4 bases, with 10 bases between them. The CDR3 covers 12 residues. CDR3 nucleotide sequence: TGTGCCAGCAGCAAGGGACAATACGAGCAGTACTTC. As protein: CASSKGQYEQYF.

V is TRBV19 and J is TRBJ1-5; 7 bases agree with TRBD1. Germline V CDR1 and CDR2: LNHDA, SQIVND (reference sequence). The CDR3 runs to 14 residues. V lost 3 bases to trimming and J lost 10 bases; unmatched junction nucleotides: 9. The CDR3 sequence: CASSIDRVDYPQHF. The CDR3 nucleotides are TGTGCCAGTAGTATTGACAGGGTGGATTATCCCCAGCATTTT.

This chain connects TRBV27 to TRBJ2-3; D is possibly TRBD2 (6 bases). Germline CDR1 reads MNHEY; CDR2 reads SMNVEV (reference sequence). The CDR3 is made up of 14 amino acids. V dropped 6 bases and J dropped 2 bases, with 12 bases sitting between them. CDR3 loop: CASRTASDTDTQYF. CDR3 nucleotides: TGTGCCAGCAGAACCGCTAGCGACACAGATACGCAGTATTTT.

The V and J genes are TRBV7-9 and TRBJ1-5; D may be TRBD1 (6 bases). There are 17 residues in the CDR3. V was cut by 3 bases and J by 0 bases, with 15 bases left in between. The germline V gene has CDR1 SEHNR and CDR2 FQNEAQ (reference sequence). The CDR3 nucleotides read TGTGCCAGCAGCTTCCAGGGGACGGGGTATAGCAATCAGCCCCAGCATTTT. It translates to CASSFQGTGYSNQPQHF.

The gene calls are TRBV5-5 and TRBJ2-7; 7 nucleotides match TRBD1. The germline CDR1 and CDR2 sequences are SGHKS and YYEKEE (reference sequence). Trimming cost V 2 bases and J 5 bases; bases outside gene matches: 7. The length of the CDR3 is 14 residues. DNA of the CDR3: TGTGCCAGCAGCTTACGACAGGGAGCCAACGAGCAGTACTTC. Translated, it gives CASSLRQGANEQYF.

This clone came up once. The CDR3 DNA follows: TGTGCCAGCAGTGAACCCCCAGACAGGCCCGGCTCACCCCTCCACTTT. Residues: CASSEPPDRPGSPLHF. The gene calls are TRBV6-1 and TRBJ1-6, with D possibly matching TRBD1 (6 bases). The V gene's germline CDR1 is MNHNS and CDR2 SASEGT. The CDR3 runs 16 residues. Trimming shortened V by 2 bases and J by 10 bases, and 18 bases separated the two germline ends.

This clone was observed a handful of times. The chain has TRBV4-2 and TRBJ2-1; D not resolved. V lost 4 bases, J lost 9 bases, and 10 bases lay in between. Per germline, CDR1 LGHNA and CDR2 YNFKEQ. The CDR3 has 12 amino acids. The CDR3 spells CASSPQLGEQFF. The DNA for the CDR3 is TGTGCCAGCAGCCCCCAGCTCGGTGAGCAGTTCTTC.

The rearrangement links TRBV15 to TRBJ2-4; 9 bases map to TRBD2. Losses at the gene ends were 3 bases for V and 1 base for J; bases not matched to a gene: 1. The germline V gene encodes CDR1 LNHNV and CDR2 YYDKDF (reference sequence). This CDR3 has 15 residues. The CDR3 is CATSSLAGAKNIQYF. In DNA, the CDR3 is TGTGCCACCAGCAGCCTAGCGGGGGCCAAAAACATTCAGTACTTC.

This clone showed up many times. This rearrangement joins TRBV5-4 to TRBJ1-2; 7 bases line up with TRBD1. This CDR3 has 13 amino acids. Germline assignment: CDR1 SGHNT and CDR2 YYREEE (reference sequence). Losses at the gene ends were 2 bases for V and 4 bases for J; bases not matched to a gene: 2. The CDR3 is CASSLQGFYGYTF. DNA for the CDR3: TGTGCCAGCAGCTTACAGGGGTTCTATGGCTACACCTTC.

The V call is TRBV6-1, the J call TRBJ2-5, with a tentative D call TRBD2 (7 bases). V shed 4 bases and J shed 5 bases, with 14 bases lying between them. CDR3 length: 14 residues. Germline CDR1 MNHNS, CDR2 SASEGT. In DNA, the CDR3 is TGTGCCAGCAGTGGGACGGGGGGCTGGGAGACCCAGTACTTC. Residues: CASSGTGGWETQYF.

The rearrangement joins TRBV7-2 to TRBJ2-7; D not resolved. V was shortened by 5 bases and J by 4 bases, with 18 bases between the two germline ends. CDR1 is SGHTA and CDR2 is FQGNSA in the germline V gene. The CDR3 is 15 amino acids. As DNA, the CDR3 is TGTGCCAGCAGCCCCTCCCCAGGCGAAAGATACGAGCAGTACTTC. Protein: CASSPSPGERYEQYF.

The CDR3 here is CASSLGGVGTDTQYF. The CDR3 region has the DNA TGTGCCAGCAGCTTAGGGGGGGTAGGCACAGATACGCAGTATTTT. V and J are TRBV7-2 and TRBJ2-3; D is perhaps TRBD2 (6 bases). The CDR3 length is 15 residues. Trimming stripped 1 base from V and 1 base from J, with 9 bases between. CDR1 and CDR2 (germline): SGHTA, FQGNSA.

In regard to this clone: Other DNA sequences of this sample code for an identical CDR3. The CDR3 is CAISPTENTEAFF. The CDR3 DNA reads TGTGCCATCAGTCCTACAGAGAACACTGAAGCTTTCTTT. The V gene is TRBV10-3, the J gene TRBJ1-1; D unresolved. Looked up from germline, CDR1 is ENHRY and CDR2 is SYGVKD. This CDR3 comprises 13 residues. V was pared by 5 bases and J by 1 base, with 8 bases between.

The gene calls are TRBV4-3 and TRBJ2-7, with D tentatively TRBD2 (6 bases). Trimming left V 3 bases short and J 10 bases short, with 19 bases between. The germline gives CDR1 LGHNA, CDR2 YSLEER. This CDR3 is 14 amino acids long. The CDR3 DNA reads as TGCGCCAGCAGCCAGACTAGGGGCCGGGAGCTTCAGTACTTC. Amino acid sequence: CASSQTRGRELQYF.

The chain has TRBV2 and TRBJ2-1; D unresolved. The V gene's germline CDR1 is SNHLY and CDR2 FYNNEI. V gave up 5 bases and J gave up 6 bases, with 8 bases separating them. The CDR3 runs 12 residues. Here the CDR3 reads CASSPDVNEQFF. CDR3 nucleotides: TGTGCCAGCAGTCCGGACGTCAATGAGCAGTTCTTC.

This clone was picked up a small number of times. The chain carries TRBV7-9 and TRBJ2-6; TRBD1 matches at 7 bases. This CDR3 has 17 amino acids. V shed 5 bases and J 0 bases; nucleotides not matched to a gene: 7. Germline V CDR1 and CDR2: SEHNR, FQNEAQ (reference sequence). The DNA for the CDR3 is TGTGCCAGCAGCCGGAGACAGGGTTACTCTGGGGCCAACGTCCTGACTTTC. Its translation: CASSRRQGYSGANVLTF.